The sample holds many counts of the clone carrying this TCR beta chain. The data are from a study of T cells in Graves' hyperthyroidism and ophthalmopathy. TCR beta CDR3 region amplification was performed from RNA transcripts. The TCR CDR3 first-round RT-PCR relied on the HTBI primer set. MiXCR was run by TCRdb on the multiplex PCR reads, yielding one entry per CDR3 protein. Here the sample spans about 600,000 distinct CDR3 sequences, roughly 16% being singletons. Sequenced: blood. This clonotype originated in a woman aged 40-49 years with Graves' ophthalmopathy.

The CDR3 here is CASSGDQETQYF. In DNA form, the CDR3 reads TGTGCCAGCAGCGGCGACCAAGAGACCCAGTACTTC. This rearrangement joins TRBV2 to TRBJ2-5; the D is unclear. The CDR3 has 12 amino acids. Germline V gene data show CDR1 as SNHLY and CDR2 as FYNNEI. Trimming took 6 bases from V and 0 from J, leaving 5 bases between them.